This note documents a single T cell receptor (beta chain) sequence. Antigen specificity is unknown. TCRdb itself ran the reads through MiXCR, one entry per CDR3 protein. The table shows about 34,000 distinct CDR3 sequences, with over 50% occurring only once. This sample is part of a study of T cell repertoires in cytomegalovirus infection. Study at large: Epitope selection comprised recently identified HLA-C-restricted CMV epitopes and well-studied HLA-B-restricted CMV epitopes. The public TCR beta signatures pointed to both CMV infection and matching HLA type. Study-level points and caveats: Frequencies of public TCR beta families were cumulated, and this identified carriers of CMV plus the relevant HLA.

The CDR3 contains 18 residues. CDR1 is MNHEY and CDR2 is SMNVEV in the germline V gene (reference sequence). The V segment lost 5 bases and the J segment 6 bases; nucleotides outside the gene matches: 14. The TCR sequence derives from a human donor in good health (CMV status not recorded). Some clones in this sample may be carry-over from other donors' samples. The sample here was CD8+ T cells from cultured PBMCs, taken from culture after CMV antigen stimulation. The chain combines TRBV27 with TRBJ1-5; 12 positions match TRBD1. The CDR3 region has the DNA TGTGCCAGCAGTGAAACCGGGACAGGGGGCTGGGTGGGTCAGCCCCAGCATTTT. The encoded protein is CASSETGTGGWVGQPQHF.